The 11 T cell receptor beta chains below all came from one sample that was sequenced in a study of cytomegalovirus exposure and HLA in healthy donors. The PCR ran on 60 Vbeta and 13 Jbeta primers. Profiled with immunoSEQ multiplex PCR; TCRdb holds only in-frame clones, not every one. The data hold about 180,000 clones, with around 82% observed a single time. Sequenced: PBMCs. Source of these receptors: a boy between 2 and 15 years old in good health and CMV-seronegative.

The V gene is TRBV7-9, the J gene TRBJ2-5, with D possibly TRBD2 on 6 matching bases. The CDR3 has 13 residues. V shed 6 bases and J shed 3 bases, with 11 bases lying between them. Germline V gene data show CDR1 as SEHNR and CDR2 as FQNEAQ (reference sequence). This chain's CDR3 is CASRRGEEETQYF. CDR3 DNA: TGTGCCAGCAGGAGAGGGGAGGAAGAGACCCAGTACTTC.

This chain joins TRBV21-1 and TRBJ2-7; the table gives TRBD2 as D, unverified against the DNA. TRBV21-1 corresponds to a pseudogene. The CDR3 has 18 amino acids. CDR3 in DNA: TGTGCCAGCAGCAAAGCTCGAAAGGGGAGGGTTTGCTCCTACGAGCAGTACTTC. Amino acids: CASSKARKGRVCSYEQYF.

The J gene is TRBJ2-3, the V gene TRBV6-5, with D perhaps TRBD2 (6 bases). V was clipped by 2 bases and J by 2 bases, with 8 bases between them. The CDR3 is 14 amino acids. Germline V CDR1 and CDR2: MNHEY, SVGAGI. The CDR3 loop is CASSYAGFTDTQYF. The CDR3 DNA sequence: TGTGCCAGCAGTTACGCGGGATTCACAGATACGCAGTATTTT.

The CDR3 nucleotides are TGTGCCAGCAGCCAGGACAGTAACTACAATGAGCAGTTCTTC. Its protein product is CASSQDSNYNEQFF. The chain recombines TRBV14 with TRBJ2-1; D is possibly TRBD1 (6 bases). Between the trimmed V and J ends, which lost 3 bases and 3 bases, there was a span of 9 bases. The CDR3 spans 14 residues. Germline CDR1 is SGHDN and CDR2 is FVKESK.

V gene TRBV7-8 combines with J gene TRBJ2-1, with D uncertain. Germline CDR1 and CDR2: SGHVS and FQNEAQ. The V and J ends lost 7 bases and 0 bases respectively, with 16 bases between them. The CDR3 length is 16 residues. CDR3 sequence (DNA): TGTGCCAGCACCCTTACCTTTTTTAGCTCCTACAATGAGCAGTTCTTC. Protein: CASTLTFFSSYNEQFF.

This chain links TRBV5-1 with TRBJ1-3, with a weak D call TRBD1 (5 bases). V gave up 0 bases and J gave up 0 bases, with 7 bases separating them. This CDR3 is built from 15 residues. CDR1 is SGHRS and CDR2 is YFSETQ in the germline V gene. The CDR3, as DNA: TGCGCCAGCAGCTTGGACGGGGGCTCTGGAAACACCATATATTTT. Its protein product is CASSLDGGSGNTIYF.

The chain employs TRBV19 and TRBJ1-5, with D maybe TRBD1 (5 bases). Germline-derived CDR1 and CDR2 are LNHDA and SQIVND (reference sequence). V was trimmed by 4 bases and J by 1 base, leaving 11 bases between them. CDR3 length equals 15 residues. The CDR3 DNA reads as TGTGCCAGTAGTAGTCAGGGTTCGAGCAATCAGCCCCAGCATTTT. This codes for CASSSQGSSNQPQHF. Using reference TRBV19 and TRBJ1-5 for the parts outside the CDR3, the full variable domain is DGGITQSPKYLFRKEGQNVTLSCEQNLNHDAMYWYRQDPGQGLRLIYYSQIVNDFQKGDIAEGYSVSREKKESFPLTVTSAQKNPTAFYLCASSSQGSSNQPQHFGDGTRLSIL.

This sequence joins TRBV2 and TRBJ2-1; 8 nucleotides align to TRBD2. V lost 8 bases and J lost 8; bases outside the gene matches: 17. The CDR3 length is 16 residues. Germline CDR1 is SNHLY and CDR2 is FYNNEI. DNA for the CDR3: TGTGCCAGCCTCCGGTTTCAAGCGGGAGATCTGGATGAGCAGTTCTTC. Amino acids: CASLRFQAGDLDEQFF.

This rearrangement joins TRBV11-2 to TRBJ2-7; 9 bases fit TRBD1. The CDR3 is 16 residues long. The germline gives CDR1 SGHAT, CDR2 FQNNGV. The V gene end was trimmed by 4 bases and the J gene end by 3 bases; junction bases not matched to a gene: 10. CDR3 sequence reads: CASSSHRGRRYYEQYF. For the CDR3, the DNA is TGTGCCAGCAGCTCACACAGGGGGCGAAGATACTACGAGCAGTACTTC.

This clone is a singleton in its sample. J is TRBJ2-1 and V is TRBV7-6; TRBD2 matches at 11 bases. Germline-derived CDR1 and CDR2 are SGHVS and FNYEAQ. The J segment lost 4 bases and the V segment lost 2 bases, leaving 10 bases of the junction unmatched. The CDR3 is 18 residues long. CDR3 sequence reads: CASSLLLAGTSGYNEQFF. The CDR3 coding sequence is TGTGCCAGCAGCTTACTTCTCGCCGGGACTAGCGGTTACAATGAGCAGTTCTTC.

The chain is built from TRBV6-1 and TRBJ1-1; 7 bases are shared with TRBD1. V was pared by 7 bases and J by 2 bases, with 4 bases of the junction left unmatched. This CDR3 contains 13 residues. From germline, CDR1 is MNHNS and CDR2 SASEGT. In nucleotides, the CDR3 is TGTGCCAGCATCCGACAGGGTAACACTGAAGCTTTCTTT. Translated: CASIRQGNTEAFF.